This T cell receptor beta chain was sequenced for a study of blood T cell repertoires in COVID-19. Background on the study: PBMCs, B-cell-depleted T cells, or T cells were the source of the cDNA or gDNA that made up the material.

V lost 6 bases, J lost 2 bases, and 14 bases lay in between. The CDR3 is made up of 14 amino acids. CDR1 and CDR2 (germline): MNHEY, SVGEGT. This clone was recorded many times. The table came from immunoSEQ multiplex PCR; TCRdb's copy has only in-frame clones and leaves some out. The repertoire holds around 130,000 clones, with about 83% as singletons. Material for sequencing was peripheral blood. This TCR was sampled from a man aged 35 to 55 with active or convalescent COVID-19. The chain is built from TRBV6-2 or TRBV6-3 and TRBJ2-7, with D possibly being TRBD1 (6 bases). CDR3 sequence reads: CASSVMDSAYEQYF. For the CDR3, the DNA is TGTGCCAGCAGCGTAATGGACAGTGCCTACGAGCAGTACTTC.